This is a list of T cell receptor beta chains from one sample in a study of shared clonotypes between healthy human individuals. Sequencing used immunoSEQ multiplex PCR; TCRdb keeps in-frame clones, though not all of them. This table has 950,000 to 1,100,000 clones, under 80% appearing once. Sequencing was carried out using memory CD4+ T cells sorted from blood. The receptors here all came from a man between 18 and 35 years old in good health. Each CDR3 is given with its conserved first and last residue. The order of the fields is J gene, V gene, D gene, clone size, CDR3 DNA, CDR3 protein. The D gene is left open where the match is weak. Clone size is given for some rows only: seen once, a few or many times, or a class if the clone is expanded.

J: TRBJ2-7; V: TRBV7-2; D: TRBD2; size: NA; DNA: TGTGCCAGCAGCTCCGCAGCGGGAGCGGGGTACGAGCAGTACTTC; CDR3: CASSSAAGAGYEQYF
J: TRBJ2-2; V: TRBV5-1; D: TRBD1; size: NA; DNA: TGCGCCAGCAGCTACACCGAGGACAGGGTCCGCAGGCTGTTTTTT; CDR3: CASSYTEDRVRRLFF
J: TRBJ1-2; V: TRBV14; D: NA; size: few; DNA: TGTGCCAGCAGCCAAGGATTAGGGGGTCGATATGGCTACACCTTC; CDR3: CASSQGLGGRYGYTF
J: TRBJ2-1; V: TRBV28; D: NA; size: NA; DNA: TGTGCCAGCAGTTTAGCGCAACTCTTGCATGAGCAGTTCTTC; CDR3: CASSLAQLLHEQFF
J: TRBJ1-5; V: TRBV28; D: TRBD1; size: NA; DNA: TGTGCCAGCACCCTTCGGGGACAGGGTTATCAGCCCCAGCATTTT; CDR3: CASTLRGQGYQPQHF
J: TRBJ2-5; V: TRBV19; D: NA; size: NA; DNA: TGTGCCAGTAGTTCACGGGACCCGGGTCCTGAGACCCAGTACTTC; CDR3: CASSSRDPGPETQYF
J: TRBJ2-1; V: TRBV7-2; D: NA; size: NA; DNA: TGTGCCAGCAGCGGCACCCGAAGTGGTGAGCAGTTCTTC; CDR3: CASSGTRSGEQFF
J: TRBJ2-3; V: TRBV11-2; D: NA; size: few; DNA: TGTGCCAGCAGCTTAAAGGGCCTGAGGGGTACGCAGTATTTT; CDR3: CASSLKGLRGTQYF
J: TRBJ1-2; V: TRBV30; D: NA; size: NA; DNA: TGTGCCTGGAGTAGGCAGGCATCCTATGGCTACACCTTC; CDR3: CAWSRQASYGYTF
J: TRBJ2-3; V: TRBV7-8; D: NA; size: NA; DNA: TGTGCCAGCAGCTTAGTAGGAGAGGTTGATACGCAGTATTTT; CDR3: CASSLVGEVDTQYF
J: TRBJ2-5; V: TRBV9; D: NA; size: NA; DNA: TGTGCCAGCAGCCCCCACGCGGGAGAGACCCAGTACTTC; CDR3: CASSPHAGETQYF
J: TRBJ2-1; V: TRBV29-1; D: TRBD1; size: NA; DNA: TGCAGCGGGAACAGGGGCCACAATGAGCAGTTCTTC; CDR3: CSGNRGHNEQFF
J: TRBJ1-6; V: TRBV2; D: TRBD1; size: NA; DNA: TGTGCCAGCGGGGACAGACAGAATTCACCCCTCCACTTT; CDR3: CASGDRQNSPLHF
J: TRBJ2-1; V: TRBV9; D: TRBD2; size: few; DNA: TGTGCCAGCAGCCCCAGCGGGAGGGCCGTAAATGAGCAGTTCTTC; CDR3: CASSPSGRAVNEQFF
J: TRBJ2-3; V: TRBV29-1; D: TRBD2; size: NA; DNA: TGCAGCGCCTCCGACAGGGAACGGACTAGCGGGAGGGCTGATACGCAGTATTTT; CDR3: CSASDRERTSGRADTQYF
J: TRBJ1-5; V: TRBV15; D: NA; size: NA; DNA: TGTGCCACCAGCAGAGAACAGACGAATCAGCCCCAGCATTTT; CDR3: CATSREQTNQPQHF
J: TRBJ1-1; V: TRBV2; D: NA; size: few; DNA: TGTGCCAGCAGTGAGGACAGCACTGAAGCTTTCTTT; CDR3: CASSEDSTEAFF
J: TRBJ2-4; V: TRBV5-1; D: NA; size: few; DNA: TGCGCCAGCAGCTTGAATACTGGCGGGATAGCCAAAAACATTCAGTACTTC; CDR3: CASSLNTGGIAKNIQYF
J: TRBJ2-1; V: TRBV7-2; D: TRBD2; size: NA; DNA: TGTGCCAGCGGTACTAGCGGCCAGGTCTTC; CDR3: CASGTSGQVF
J: TRBJ2-5; V: TRBV7-2; D: NA; size: NA; DNA: TGTGCCAGCCGCGAACAAGAGACCCAGTACTTC; CDR3: CASREQETQYF
J: TRBJ1-2; V: TRBV4-1; D: TRBD1; size: NA; DNA: TGCGCCAGCAGCCCTACCCTGGACAGGGTGGGCTATGGCTACACCTTC; CDR3: CASSPTLDRVGYGYTF
J: TRBJ2-7; V: TRBV7-9; D: NA; size: once; DNA: TGTGCCAGCAGCACCGAACCCTTGGCGAGAGAGTACTTC; CDR3: CASSTEPLAREYF
J: TRBJ2-1; V: TRBV7-3; D: TRBD1; size: NA; DNA: TGTGCCAGCAGCTTAAGGCAGGGGGCAGTTGAGCAGTTCTTC; CDR3: CASSLRQGAVEQFF
J: TRBJ1-5; V: TRBV6-1; D: NA; size: NA; DNA: TGTGCCACAGGCGGACAGTTGAATCAGCCCCAGCATTTT; CDR3: CATGGQLNQPQHF
J: TRBJ1-2; V: TRBV18; D: TRBD1; size: NA; DNA: TGTGCCAGCTCACCCCAGGGGGGAGACTATGGCTACACCTTC; CDR3: CASSPQGGDYGYTF
J: TRBJ2-1; V: TRBV14; D: NA; size: NA; DNA: TGTGCCAGCAGCCACAGGACTAACCCCTCCAATGAGCAGTTCTTC; CDR3: CASSHRTNPSNEQFF
J: TRBJ2-7; V: TRBV18; D: NA; size: NA; DNA: TGTGCCAGCTCACCCCCAGGGGCCCACTACGAGCAGTACTTC; CDR3: CASSPPGAHYEQYF
J: TRBJ2-7; V: TRBV7-9; D: TRBD2; size: NA; DNA: TGTGCCAGCAGCTTAGTAGCGGGGGGCGAGCAGTACTTC; CDR3: CASSLVAGGEQYF
J: TRBJ1-5; V: TRBV6-6; D: NA; size: NA; DNA: TGTGCCAGCAGTGACCCGAGGGAGCGTAATCAGCCCCAGCATTTT; CDR3: CASSDPRERNQPQHF
J: TRBJ2-1; V: TRBV5-4; D: TRBD1; size: NA; DNA: TGTGCCAGCAGCGGCCATGACAGGGGTATCAATGAGCAGTTCTTC; CDR3: CASSGHDRGINEQFF
J: TRBJ1-1; V: TRBV6-5; D: NA; size: NA; DNA: TGTGCCAGCAGCACAAGCAGGAACACTGAAGCTTTCTTT; CDR3: CASSTSRNTEAFF
J: TRBJ1-6; V: TRBV19; D: TRBD1; size: NA; DNA: TGTGCCAGTAGTGCGGGACAGGGGGCCTACGGTAATTCACCCCTCCACTTT; CDR3: CASSAGQGAYGNSPLHF
J: TRBJ2-6; V: TRBV30; D: NA; size: NA; DNA: TGTGCCTGGAGTGTAGGAGGTTCAGGGGCCAACGTCCTGACTTTC; CDR3: CAWSVGGSGANVLTF
J: TRBJ1-5; V: TRBV18; D: NA; size: NA; DNA: TGTGCCAGCTCACCACCAGGGTCGAGCAATCAGCCCCAGCATTTT; CDR3: CASSPPGSSNQPQHF
J: TRBJ2-5; V: TRBV28; D: NA; size: NA; DNA: TGTGCCAGCAGCGCTACAACCAGGACGAAGCAAGAGACCCAGTACTTC; CDR3: CASSATTRTKQETQYF
J: TRBJ2-2; V: TRBV9; D: NA; size: NA; DNA: TGTGCCAGCAGCGCCGGGTTGGTGACCGGGGAGCTGTTTTTT; CDR3: CASSAGLVTGELFF
J: TRBJ2-4; V: TRBV9; D: NA; size: NA; DNA: TGTGCCAGCAGCGTAGCCGGGACAAACAGAAACATTCAGTACTTC; CDR3: CASSVAGTNRNIQYF
J: TRBJ2-3; V: TRBV10-3; D: NA; size: NA; DNA: TGTGCCACCGGGGACGGCACAGATACGCAGTATTTT; CDR3: CATGDGTDTQYF
J: TRBJ2-1; V: TRBV19; D: NA; size: NA; DNA: TGTGCCAGTAGTATTTTGGTGGCTCAGAAGCAGTTCTTC; CDR3: CASSILVAQKQFF
J: TRBJ2-3; V: TRBV9; D: TRBD1; size: NA; DNA: TGTGCCAGCAGCCCAGGGGGTCCCACAGATACGCAGTATTTT; CDR3: CASSPGGPTDTQYF
J: TRBJ1-2; V: TRBV5-4; D: TRBD1; size: few; DNA: TGTGCCAGCAGCCGGGAACAGGGGAACTATGGCTACACCTTC; CDR3: CASSREQGNYGYTF
J: TRBJ2-6; V: TRBV19; D: TRBD1; size: NA; DNA: TGTGCCAGTAGGCCGGGACAGGAGACTGGGGCCAACGTCCTGACTTTC; CDR3: CASRPGQETGANVLTF
J: TRBJ2-1; V: TRBV11-3; D: TRBD2; size: NA; DNA: TGTGCCAGCAGCTCCGGGACTAGCGACGACAATGAGCAGTTCTTC; CDR3: CASSSGTSDDNEQFF
J: TRBJ2-7; V: TRBV18; D: NA; size: NA; DNA: TGTGCCAGCTCACCATTCGCAGAGGCCTACGAGCAGTACTTC; CDR3: CASSPFAEAYEQYF
J: TRBJ2-1; V: TRBV9; D: TRBD2; size: NA; DNA: TGTGCCAGCAGCCCACTAGCGGGAGGTCATGAGCAGTTCTTC; CDR3: CASSPLAGGHEQFF
J: TRBJ1-1; V: TRBV19; D: TRBD1; size: NA; DNA: TGTGCCAGTAGTATCTTACAGGGGACTGAAGCTTTCTTT; CDR3: CASSILQGTEAFF
J: TRBJ2-3; V: TRBV30; D: NA; size: NA; DNA: TGTGCCGTAGAGGGGGGGCGGGATACGCAGTATTTT; CDR3: CAVEGGRDTQYF
J: TRBJ2-5; V: TRBV6-5; D: NA; size: once; DNA: TGTGCCAGCAGTTCCACTTCCGGGGAATGGGAGACCCAGTACTTC; CDR3: CASSSTSGEWETQYF
J: TRBJ2-1; V: TRBV7-6; D: TRBD1; size: NA; DNA: TGTGCCAGCAGCTTAGCCCACAGGGGGCTAGGCAATGAGCAGTTCTTC; CDR3: CASSLAHRGLGNEQFF
J: TRBJ2-1; V: TRBV5-1; D: TRBD1; size: NA; DNA: TGCGCCAGCAGCTTGGTAGGACAGGGGGCAGGCAATGAGCAGTTCTTC; CDR3: CASSLVGQGAGNEQFF
J: TRBJ1-3; V: TRBV30; D: NA; size: NA; DNA: TGTGCCTGGATGGAGGGTTCCTCTGGAAACACCATATATTTT; CDR3: CAWMEGSSGNTIYF
J: TRBJ2-5; V: TRBV19; D: NA; size: NA; DNA: TGTGCCAGTAGTGAGAGAGGGGGCCAAGAGACCCAGTACTTC; CDR3: CASSERGGQETQYF
J: TRBJ1-3; V: TRBV27; D: NA; size: NA; DNA: TGTGCCAGCAATACACCAGGGGACCCTGGAAACACCATATATTTT; CDR3: CASNTPGDPGNTIYF
J: TRBJ1-5; V: TRBV7-2; D: NA; size: NA; DNA: TGTGCCAGCAGCTTCAGGGGCGGTGATCAGCCCCAGCATTTT; CDR3: CASSFRGGDQPQHF
J: TRBJ2-3; V: TRBV5-1; D: NA; size: once; DNA: TGCGCCAGCAGCACGACTTTCACAGATACGCAGTATTTT; CDR3: CASSTTFTDTQYF
J: TRBJ2-3; V: TRBV4-1; D: TRBD2; size: few; DNA: TGCGCCAGCAGCCAGTCCGGGACTAGCGGGTGGGAGGATACGCAGTATTTT; CDR3: CASSQSGTSGWEDTQYF
J: TRBJ2-1; V: TRBV7-2; D: TRBD2; size: few; DNA: TGTGCCAGCAGCCGTACCGGGACTAGCGCCGAGCAGTTCTTC; CDR3: CASSRTGTSAEQFF
J: TRBJ2-3; V: TRBV11-2; D: TRBD2; size: NA; DNA: TGTGCCAGCAGCCCCCGGCTTAGCGGGGGGTCCGGGGATACGCAGTATTTT; CDR3: CASSPRLSGGSGDTQYF
J: TRBJ2-1; V: TRBV19; D: TRBD2; size: once; DNA: TGTGCCAGTAGTCCCTCGGGACTAGCGGGGTACAATGAGCAGTTCTTC; CDR3: CASSPSGLAGYNEQFF
J: TRBJ1-6; V: TRBV30; D: NA; size: NA; DNA: TGTGCCTGGAGTTCCTTTTTGAGCTCCTATAATTCACCCCTCCACTTT; CDR3: CAWSSFLSSYNSPLHF